These T cell receptor beta chains were read from a single sample in a study of blood T cell repertoires in COVID-19. Repertoires were generated with immunoSEQ multiplex PCR, while TCRdb's copy carries only in-frame clones and drops some. The sample contains about 250,000 clones, about 91% of which appear only once. The specimen sequenced was peripheral blood. All receptors derive from a man aged 80 or over with acute or convalescent COVID-19. Both conserved end residues are part of each CDR3. A D gene is named only where the DNA matches it firmly. Clone size, where shown, is once, few, many, or a class for clones that have expanded.

J: TRBJ2-3
V: TRBV9
size: .
D: TRBD1
DNA: TGTGCCAGCAGCGTAACGGGACAGACCACAGATACGCAGTATTTT
CDR3: CASSVTGQTTDTQYF

J: TRBJ2-1
V: TRBV24-1
size: .
D: TRBD1
DNA: TGTGCCACCAGCCGGACAGGGGACGACAATGAGCAGTTCTTC
CDR3: CATSRTGDDNEQFF

J: TRBJ2-1
V: TRBV4-2
size: .
D: TRBD2
DNA: TGTGCCAGCAGCCAAGGCCCTAGCGGGAGGGAGGATGAGCAGTTCTTC
CDR3: CASSQGPSGREDEQFF

J: TRBJ1-4
V: TRBV6-6
size: .
D: .
DNA: TGTGCCAGCAGGAGTCCGCGCCCTAATGAAAAACTGTTTTTT
CDR3: CASRSPRPNEKLFF

J: TRBJ1-2
V: TRBV6-5
size: .
D: TRBD1
DNA: TGTGCCAGCAGTTACGCGGGACAGGGGGCGTATGGCTACACCTTC
CDR3: CASSYAGQGAYGYTF

J: TRBJ2-5
V: TRBV5-1
size: .
D: .
DNA: TGCGCCAGCAGCTTCCAGGGACAAGAGACCCAGTACTTC
CDR3: CASSFQGQETQYF

J: TRBJ2-1
V: TRBV7-8
size: .
D: .
DNA: TGTGCCAGCAGGCTAGAAGGGGTCCAGTCCTACAATGAGCAGTTCTTC
CDR3: CASRLEGVQSYNEQFF

J: TRBJ2-1
V: TRBV3-1/TRBV3-2
size: .
D: TRBD2
DNA: TGTGCCAGCAGCCAAGCACTAGCGGGGCTATACAATGAGCAGTTCTTC
CDR3: CASSQALAGLYNEQFF

J: TRBJ1-2
V: TRBV6-2/TRBV6-3
size: .
D: TRBD1
DNA: TGTGCCAGCAGTCTACGTTCGACAGGGCACTATGGCTACACCTTC
CDR3: CASSLRSTGHYGYTF

J: TRBJ1-2
V: TRBV7-2
size: .
D: TRBD1
DNA: TGTGCCAGCAGCCCTACTCCGGACAGGGCATACTATGGCTACACCTTC
CDR3: CASSPTPDRAYYGYTF

J: TRBJ2-1
V: TRBV5-1
size: .
D: TRBD2
DNA: TGCGCCAGCAGACCCGGACTAGCGGGGGACAATGAGCAGTTCTTC
CDR3: CASRPGLAGDNEQFF

J: TRBJ1-3
V: TRBV4-3
size: once
D: TRBD1
DNA: TGCGCCAGCAGCCAAGATGGGACAGCTGGAAACACCATATATTTT
CDR3: CASSQDGTAGNTIYF

J: TRBJ1-1
V: TRBV7-9
size: .
D: .
DNA: TGTGCCAGCAGCATAACACCCACTGAAGCTTTCTTT
CDR3: CASSITPTEAFF

J: TRBJ1-6
V: TRBV9
size: .
D: TRBD1
DNA: TGTGCCAGCAGCGTAGGACCAGGGGGTAATAATTCACCCCTCCACTTT
CDR3: CASSVGPGGNNSPLHF

J: TRBJ2-2
V: TRBV7-6
size: once
D: .
DNA: TGTGCCAGCAGCTTAGTGACAACGAACACCGGGGAGCTGTTTTTT
CDR3: CASSLVTTNTGELFF

J: TRBJ2-2
V: TRBV19
size: .
D: .
DNA: TGTGCCAGTAGTCGAGAGTCGCCCACACTAGGCGGGGAGCTGTTTTTT
CDR3: CASSRESPTLGGELFF

J: TRBJ2-6
V: TRBV18
size: .
D: .
DNA: TGTGCCAGCTCACCACAGACAGGTAGCTCTGGGGCCAACGTCCTGACTTTC
CDR3: CASSPQTGSSGANVLTF

J: TRBJ2-2
V: TRBV7-2
size: .
D: TRBD1
DNA: TGTGCCAGCAGCATCGGACAGGGGGCCACCGGGGAGCTGTTTTTT
CDR3: CASSIGQGATGELFF

J: TRBJ2-1
V: TRBV6-5
size: .
D: .
DNA: TGTGCCAGCAGTCAGTATGAGCAGTTCTTC
CDR3: CASSQYEQFF

J: TRBJ1-2
V: TRBV12-3/TRBV12-4
size: .
D: .
DNA: TGTGCCAGCAAAAGAGGGGGAAACTATGGCTACACCTTC
CDR3: CASKRGGNYGYTF

J: TRBJ2-1
V: TRBV6-2/TRBV6-3
size: .
D: TRBD2
DNA: TGTGCCAGCAGTTACTCTCGGCTAGCGGGCAAGCAGTTCTTC
CDR3: CASSYSRLAGKQFF

J: TRBJ2-1
V: TRBV7-2
size: .
D: TRBD2
DNA: TGTGCCAGCAGCTCGGGACTAGCGGGAGGTGGGTTCTTC
CDR3: CASSSGLAGGGFF

J: TRBJ1-1
V: TRBV28
size: .
D: TRBD1
DNA: TGTGCCATATCCCCACTTCCGGGACAGAAGAACACTGAAGCTTTCTTT
CDR3: CAISPLPGQKNTEAFF

J: TRBJ2-2
V: TRBV5-6
size: .
D: .
DNA: TGTGCCAGCAGCCTACAGGTAGCAGCGAACACCGGGGAGCTGTTTTTT
CDR3: CASSLQVAANTGELFF

J: TRBJ1-2
V: TRBV19
size: .
D: .
DNA: TGTGCCAGTAGTACACGGACAGCACCCACTAACTATGGCTACACCTTC
CDR3: CASSTRTAPTNYGYTF

J: TRBJ1-4
V: TRBV5-1
size: .
D: .
DNA: TGCGCCAGCAGCTTGGGGAGTGTGCGAACTGAAAAACTGTTTTTT
CDR3: CASSLGSVRTEKLFF

J: TRBJ2-7
V: TRBV28
size: .
D: TRBD1
DNA: TGTGCCAGCAGCTCTACAGGGGATTACGAGCAGTACTTC
CDR3: CASSSTGDYEQYF

J: TRBJ2-2
V: TRBV19
size: .
D: .
DNA: TGTGCCAGTAGTCCCCAGGGTAGGCTGAACACCGGGGAGCTGTTTTTT
CDR3: CASSPQGRLNTGELFF

J: TRBJ2-7
V: TRBV7-2
size: .
D: TRBD2
DNA: TGTGCCAGCAGCCCCCCCAGGATAGCGGGAACGGAGGAGCAGTACTTC
CDR3: CASSPPRIAGTEEQYF

J: TRBJ2-7
V: TRBV5-4
size: .
D: TRBD1
DNA: TGTGCCAGCAGCCCGAAGCAGGGGGTATCCTACGAGCAGTACTTC
CDR3: CASSPKQGVSYEQYF

J: TRBJ1-6
V: TRBV6-5
size: .
D: TRBD1
DNA: TGTGCCAGCAGTTCTCCGGGACAGGCCCATTCACCCCTCCACTTT
CDR3: CASSSPGQAHSPLHF

J: TRBJ2-7
V: TRBV29-1
size: .
D: .
DNA: TGCAGCGCCCAGGACAGATACTACGAGCAGTACTTC
CDR3: CSAQDRYYEQYF

J: TRBJ2-4
V: TRBV4-2
size: .
D: TRBD2
DNA: TGTGCCAGCAGCCAAGATCGCGGGAGTGCCAAAAACATTCAGTACTTC
CDR3: CASSQDRGSAKNIQYF

J: TRBJ2-2
V: TRBV5-1
size: .
D: .
DNA: TGCGCCAGCAGCTTGGTTGTAGCGCCCAACACCGGGGAGCTGTTTTTT
CDR3: CASSLVVAPNTGELFF

J: TRBJ1-3
V: TRBV28
size: .
D: TRBD1
DNA: TGTGCCAGCAGGAAGGGACAGGCTGGAAACACCATATATTTT
CDR3: CASRKGQAGNTIYF

J: TRBJ2-2
V: TRBV19
size: .
D: .
DNA: TGTGCCAGTAGCCTTACGAGAGGCATGCCTTACACCGGGGAGCTGTTTTTT
CDR3: CASSLTRGMPYTGELFF

J: TRBJ2-2
V: TRBV27
size: .
D: TRBD1
DNA: TGTGCCAGCAGTTACGACCCCGGGACAGGGGACACCGGGGAGCTGTTTTTT
CDR3: CASSYDPGTGDTGELFF

J: TRBJ2-6
V: TRBV19
size: .
D: .
DNA: TGTGCCAGTCGTATAGTGGGGGGGCGAGGACAGGGGGCCAACGTCCTGACTTTC
CDR3: CASRIVGGRGQGANVLTF